The T cell receptor beta chain under discussion was sequenced for a study of blood T cell repertoires in COVID-19 (TCRdb year 2020). General notes on the study: Collaborator samples came from the United States, Italy and Spain and covered acute and convalescent phases of COVID-19. A freely available public database, intended as a resource for researchers studying the immune response to SARS-CoV-2, is where the repertoires were released. A de-identified subject ID, COVID-19 status, age in years and sex were almost always included in the sample metadata. Subjects who had been exposed to COVID-19, were actively infected with it, or had recovered from it provided the deeply sampled blood TCRbeta repertoires that made up the dataset. Where HLA class I and class II types were available, the types were taken from metadata supplied by the sample provider, not from assay-based typing. The material from the prospective study consisted of cDNA or gDNA derived from T cells, B-cell-depleted T cells, or PBMCs. Samples came from the ongoing ImmuneRACE study (first 160 participants) plus 1,254 subjects from 6 global collaborators.

Findings and caveats that apply to the study as a whole: The amount of clinical and demographic metadata varied by source and participant and was provided uncurated.

Collaborating institutions collected whole blood in K2EDTA tubes following their own protocols. For TCRbeta analysis, collaborators shipped samples as frozen whole blood, isolated PBMCs, or DNA extracted from either of those sample types. Of note for this clone: Its antigen is currently not known. Base qualities are missing; no much larger clone stands one base away.

TCRbeta CDR3 regions were amplified from genomic DNA by means of the immunoSEQ Assay, a bias-controlled multiplex PCR. In the original analysis: Nucleated cell counts per sample were estimated from amplification of reference gene primers within the assay. To quantify the absolute abundance of each unique TCRbeta CDR3 rearrangement, sequence reads were collapsed and filtered. For each sample, productive Simpson clonality was calculated as the square root of Simpson's diversity index over productive rearrangements. TCRdb stores this immuneACCESS table with in-frame sequences only. Part of the clones is absent; in the studies checked, under half of the shortfall reflects unresolved V genes, and no reason is known for the rest. That table supplies the V and J calls and clone size; D and trimming were determined from the DNA. Recorded for this sample are about 190,000 clones; about 89% of them occurred a single time. Jointly, the top ten make up approximately 6.7% of the sample.

Specimen: peripheral blood. This clonotype was obtained from a man aged 40-49 years with acute or convalescent COVID-19.

The sequenced DNA is TGTGCCATCAGCCCGGACAGCCTGGGGGGCTACACCTTC. It codes for CAISPDSLGGYTF. The sequence is built from TRBV10-3 and TRBJ1-2; TRBD1 is a possible D gene, resting on 6 matching bases. The CDR3 contains 13 residues, cysteine and phenylalanine counted. CDR3 DNA is the only sequence kept; it has 39 bases, read in frame from the first base. The germline V gene gives CDR1 as ENHRY and CDR2 as SYGVKD. Between the V and J ends, shortened by 6 bases and 8 bases respectively, the junction contains 16 bases.